The 22 T cell receptor beta chains in this list originate from one sample, sequenced in a study of control samples from healthy donors and cancer patients. Using immunoSEQ multiplex PCR, the repertoire was profiled, and TCRdb retains in-frame clones only, with some absent. The data show 40,000 to 50,000 clones, less than 90% seen once. Sequencing was done on a sample of blood. These TCRs come from a man aged 55 to 70 in good health.

The V and J genes are TRBV18 and TRBJ2-7; D is ambiguous. V dropped 5 bases and J dropped 2 bases, with 13 bases sitting between them. Germline-derived CDR1 and CDR2 are KGHSH and LQKENI. CDR3 length: 14 residues. The CDR3 region is CASSSTAGAYEQYF. CDR3 nucleotide sequence: TGTGCCAGCTCATCAACAGCTGGGGCCTACGAGCAGTACTTC. Supplemented by reference TRBV18 and TRBJ2-7, the full variable domain reads NAGVMQNPRHLVRRRGQEARLRCSPMKGHSHVYWYRQLPEEGLKFMVYLQKENIIDESGMPKERFSAEFPKEGPSILRIQQVVRGDSAAYFCASSSTAGAYEQYFGPGTRLTVT.

The chain has TRBV4-3 and TRBJ1-1; D remains unclear. The length of the CDR3 is 13 residues. V was cut by 4 bases and J by 1 base, with 7 bases left in between. Germline V lookup: CDR1 LGHNA, CDR2 YSLEER. The CDR3 sequence: CASSLGRNTEAFF. The CDR3 DNA follows: TGCGCCAGCAGCCTTGGACGGAACACTGAAGCTTTCTTT.

This clone was found once. This sequence joins TRBV7-8 and TRBJ2-2, with D unclear. In germline, CDR1 is SGHVS, CDR2 FQNEAQ. There are 16 residues in the CDR3. V was trimmed by 1 base and J by 5 bases, leaving 14 bases between them. The DNA of the CDR3 is TGTGCCAGCAGCTTAGGCCCTCTTTTAGAAACCGGGGAGCTGTTTTTT. Protein: CASSLGPLLETGELFF. The variable domain in full, completed from reference TRBV7-8 and TRBJ2-2, reads GAGVSQSPRYKVAKRGQDVALRCDPISGHVSLFWYQQALGQGPEFLTYFQNEAQLDKSGLPSDRFFAERPEGSVSTLKIQRTQQEDSAVYLCASSLGPLLETGELFFGEGSRLTVL.

This clone was seen once. The chain uses TRBV30 and TRBJ2-7; weak D call: TRBD1 (5 bases). Germline V gene sequence: CDR1 GTSNPN, CDR2 SVGIG (reference sequence). The CDR3 loop spans 13 amino acids. V shed 2 bases and J shed 3 bases, with 11 bases lying between them. This chain's CDR3 is CAWSQGMIYEQYF. The DNA of the CDR3 is TGTGCCTGGAGTCAGGGAATGATCTACGAGCAGTACTTC.

This chain joins TRBV27 and TRBJ1-1, with D maybe TRBD1 (6 bases). CDR3 length: 14 residues. CDR1 is MNHEY, CDR2 SMNVEV, per germline (reference sequence). Trimming took off 3 bases at V and 1 base at J, with 9 bases between the two ends. For the CDR3, the DNA is TGTGCCAGCAGTTTCAGAGGGGGGAACACTGAAGCTTTCTTT. Its protein product is CASSFRGGNTEAFF.

The chain uses TRBV6-2 or TRBV6-3 and TRBJ1-2, with TRBD1 matching 7 bases. This CDR3 has 15 amino acids. The junction had 14 bases not matched to a gene; V was cut back by 5 bases and J by 8 bases. CDR1 and CDR2 (germline): MNHEY, SVGEGT. The CDR3: CASSVQGTAKGGYTF. CDR3 DNA: TGTGCCAGCAGTGTCCAAGGGACAGCAAAAGGCGGCTACACCTTC.

This clone turned up a few times. The chain has TRBV3-1 (or the pseudogene TRBV3-2) and TRBJ2-3; 10 positions match TRBD2. V was pared by 4 bases and J by 1 base, with 29 bases of the junction left unmatched. This CDR3 spans 24 amino acids. From germline, CDR1 is LGHDT and CDR2 YNNKEL (reference sequence). This CDR3 reads CASSPQRASGSPTRVTGRTDTQYF. The CDR3 DNA reads TGTGCCAGCAGCCCTCAGAGGGCTAGCGGGAGTCCGACCCGGGTAACGGGGCGCACAGATACGCAGTATTTT.

The chain employs TRBV5-6 and TRBJ2-3, with D unresolved. The CDR3 extends over 14 amino acids. V was shortened by 7 bases and J by 6 bases, with 18 bases between the two germline ends. CDR1 and CDR2 from the germline V gene are SGHDT and YYEEEE. CDR3 residues: CASLGSPPLDTQYF. The DNA for the CDR3 is TGTGCCAGCCTCGGGTCTCCACCCTTGGATACGCAGTATTTT.

This chain joins TRBV2 and TRBJ2-7, with 10 bases aligning to TRBD1. Germline V gene sequence: CDR1 SNHLY, CDR2 FYNNEI. Trimming took 5 bases from V and 5 from J; bases not matched to a gene: 6. The CDR3 runs 14 residues. The CDR3, as DNA: TGTGCCAGCAGTCGGGACAGGGGACTCGACGAGCAGTACTTC. Translation: CASSRDRGLDEQYF.

The rearrangement links TRBV5-4 to TRBJ1-2; D remains ambiguous. V shed 2 bases and J shed 7 bases, with 15 bases lying between them. This CDR3 region has 14 residues. Germline V gene lookup returns CDR1 SGHNT and CDR2 YYREEE (reference sequence). DNA of the CDR3: TGTGCCAGCAGCTTCGGGGTGGATGTAGGTGGCTACACCTTC. This translates into CASSFGVDVGGYTF.

This chain uses TRBV7-6 with TRBJ2-1; 10 bases line up with TRBD2. The CDR3 extends over 18 amino acids. Germline V gene lookup returns CDR1 SGHVS and CDR2 FNYEAQ. V lost 2 bases and J lost 6; bases outside the gene matches: 13. CDR3 residues: CASSLLSQLAGAGNEQFF. The CDR3 region has the DNA TGTGCCAGCAGCTTATTGTCTCAGCTAGCGGGAGCTGGCAATGAGCAGTTCTTC.

This chain connects TRBV27 to TRBJ2-1; 8 nucleotides line up with TRBD2. V lost 5 bases to trimming and J lost 7 bases; unmatched junction nucleotides: 7. Germline V gene lookup returns CDR1 MNHEY and CDR2 SMNVEV (reference sequence). This CDR3 region has 14 residues. DNA for the CDR3: TGTGCCAGCAGTCCGGGGGGGAGGTGGAATGAGCAGTTCTTC. Translation: CASSPGGRWNEQFF.

This chain uses TRBV25-1 with TRBJ2-5; possible D gene TRBD2, 6 bases. The CDR3 extends over 14 amino acids. Trimming stripped 3 bases from V and 2 bases from J, with 10 bases between. The germline V gene has CDR1 MGHDK and CDR2 SYGVNS. CDR3 DNA sequence: TGTGCCAGCAGTGATTGGCGGGGTCAAGAGACCCAGTACTTC. Residues: CASSDWRGQETQYF.

The sample holds a few counts of this clone. The chain combines TRBV7-2 with TRBJ2-2; unclear D gene. Deletions cut 1 base from V and 1 base from J, with 4 bases between. Germline CDR1 is SGHTA and CDR2 is FQGNSA. This CDR3 is built from 14 residues. The CDR3 DNA reads as TGTGCCAGCAGCTTAGGTCAGAACACCGGGGAGCTGTTTTTT. Amino acid sequence: CASSLGQNTGELFF.

The chain is built from TRBV28 and TRBJ1-5; unclear D gene. CDR1 is MDHEN and CDR2 is SYDVKM in the germline V gene. V shed 5 bases and J shed 4 bases, with 15 bases lying between them. The length of the CDR3 is 15 residues. CDR3 sequence (DNA): TGTGCCAGCAGTATTGGCAGGCTGAAGAATCAGCCCCAGCATTTT. The encoded protein is CASSIGRLKNQPQHF.

This clone came up once. The J gene is TRBJ2-3, the V gene TRBV18, with D maybe TRBD2 (5 bases). The CDR3 covers 14 residues. V was trimmed by 0 bases and J by 6 bases, leaving 10 bases between them. CDR1 and CDR2 from the germline V gene are KGHSH and LQKENI. This CDR3 reads CASSPPSSWDTQYF. The CDR3 DNA reads TGTGCCAGCTCACCACCGTCTAGCTGGGATACGCAGTATTTT.

Regarding this clone: At the DNA level, this CDR3 is encoded by other sequences in the same sample as well. The chain combines TRBV18 with TRBJ1-1, with a weak D call TRBD1 (6 bases). The V gene's germline CDR1 is KGHSH and CDR2 LQKENI. CDR3 length: 14 residues. V gave up 1 base and J gave up 3 bases, with 9 bases separating them. The CDR3 nucleotides are TGTGCCAGCTCACCACAGGGGGGAGACACTGAAGCTTTCTTT. The encoded protein is CASSPQGGDTEAFF.

The CDR3 loop is CASSLGGSDTQYF. The CDR3 DNA follows: TGTGCCAGCAGCTTAGGGGGCTCAGATACGCAGTATTTT. The V gene is TRBV5-5, the J gene TRBJ2-3, with TRBD1 matching 7 bases. V trimming: 2 bases; J trimming: 4 bases; junction bases outside the gene matches: 1. Germline V CDR1 and CDR2: SGHKS, YYEKEE (reference sequence). The CDR3 is made up of 13 amino acids.

The chain recombines TRBV4-3 with TRBJ1-4; D perhaps matches TRBD1 (5 bases). This CDR3 has 14 residues. The germline V and J ends were trimmed by 1 base and 10 bases, with 13 bases remaining between them. Germline loops: CDR1 LGHNA, CDR2 YSLEER. The CDR3 here is CASSQGQRGGKLFF. CDR3 in DNA: TGCGCCAGCAGCCAAGGACAACGGGGGGGAAAACTGTTTTTT.

The genes are TRBV18 and TRBJ1-4; possibly TRBD1 for D (6 bases). CDR3 length equals 16 residues. V lost 0 bases to trimming and J lost 4 bases, with 12 bases between them. Germline CDR1 and CDR2: KGHSH and LQKENI. The CDR3, as DNA: TGTGCCAGCTCACCACCGCGGACAGAGTTTAATGAAAAACTGTTTTTT. Its protein is CASSPPRTEFNEKLFF.

The chain recombines TRBV7-6 with TRBJ2-2, with TRBD2 as a possible D gene (6 bases). The length of the CDR3 is 15 residues. Trimming left V 5 bases short and J 6 bases short, with 16 bases between. CDR1 and CDR2 from the germline V gene are SGHVS and FNYEAQ. CDR3 DNA sequence: TGTGCCAGCAGCCGTTACGGGGAGGAGGCCGGGGAGCTGTTTTTT. It yields the protein CASSRYGEEAGELFF.

V usage is TRBV7-8 and J usage is TRBJ2-5; D is possibly TRBD1 (5 bases). V lost 5 bases and J 0 bases, leaving 10 bases between the germline ends. The CDR3 has 14 amino acids. Germline CDR1 and CDR2: SGHVS and FQNEAQ. The CDR3 here is CASSPTENQETQYF. The CDR3 bases are TGTGCCAGCAGCCCGACAGAGAACCAAGAGACCCAGTACTTC.